This TCR beta chain derives from a study of CD8 T cells in ankylosing spondylitis (TCRdb year 2017). Some background on the complete study: The study set out to find disease-linked TCR variants by profiling T cell receptor beta repertoires in ankylosing spondylitis patients and healthy donors. The whole study cohort included 95 to 130 healthy donors and 20 to 30 ankylosing spondylitis patients. Peripheral blood was sampled, and synovial fluid was additionally collected from ankylosing spondylitis patients. Overall study results and their limits: Blood from ankylosing spondylitis patients appeared to be characterized by a TCR beta motif made up of about 8 highly homologous amino acid variants. Some of the motif variants had been reported before in the synovial fluid and blood of reactive arthritis patients, a finding that suggests common disease-initiation mechanisms. According to the report, matched synovial fluid samples from ankylosing spondylitis patients were significantly enriched for the disease-linked clones. A CD8+ phenotype was shown by the disease-linked clones, which were found at relatively low frequencies in peripheral blood.

The sequencing machine was an Illumina HiSeq 2500. Quantitative 5'-RACE with molecular barcodes was the method used to prepare the TCR beta libraries. The original pipeline was this. A new computational method, built on a probabilistic model of VDJ rearrangement, was used to identify disease-linked TCR variants. The public reads were quality trimmed at Q25 with fastp and then assembled into clones with MiXCR by TCRdb, keeping productive beta chains. Rows are unified per CDR3 protein, each entry keeping the most common DNA and genes. These V and J calls are TCRdb output, not the study's own analysis. The sample table contains about 330,000 distinct CDR3 sequences; only one count was recorded for less than 9.5% of them. In total, the top ten clones hold 13% to 15% of the sample. Clipping removes 2 bases from V and 7 bases from J, with 5 as the unmatched junction base count. The CDR3 runs 16 amino acids, cysteine and phenylalanine included. Just the 48-base CDR3 DNA is kept, in frame starting at base 1. Sequences KGHDR (CDR1) and SFDVKD (CDR2) are obtained from the germline V gene.

This clonotype has only a few counts. Its antigen remains undetermined. There are no base qualities to consult, and no much larger clone falls within one base. The V and J genes are TRBV24-1 and TRBJ2-1, with 12 central nucleotides matching TRBD2. The material sequenced was blood, either unsorted or a sorted T cell fraction (not recorded which). The TCR comes from a male donor with ankylosing spondylitis. For the CDR3, the sequence is CATSDSGLAGKNEQFF. The DNA sequence is as follows: TGTGCCACCAGTGATTCTGGACTAGCGGGAAAGAATGAGCAGTTCTTC.